Each of the 11 T cell receptor beta chains below was sequenced from the same sample in a study of OX40 agonist ivuxolimab in advanced cancers. Method: immunoSEQ multiplex PCR; TCRdb's copy keeps in-frame clones and lacks some. The sample yields about 35,000 clones, approximately 79% seen once. Sample: CD4+ or CD8+ T cells sorted from blood, taken in a trial of the OX40 agonist ivuxolimab. The receptors come from an adult with an advanced solid tumor such as melanoma, head and neck, liver or kidney cancer.

The chain links TRBV1 to TRBJ2-1; the D call TRBD2 from the table was never checked on the DNA. TRBV1 is termed a pseudogene. The CDR3 loop spans 16 amino acids. The CDR3 nucleotides read TGCACCAGCAGCCAGACACCGGGACTAGCAGACAATGAGCAGTTCTTC. It yields the protein CTSSQTPGLADNEQFF.

The chain couples TRBV5-1 to TRBJ1-2; a possible D gene is TRBD1 (6 bases). The CDR3 totals 15 residues. CDR1 is SGHRS and CDR2 is YFSETQ in the germline V gene. Trimming took off 1 base at V and 2 bases at J, with 12 bases between the two ends. CDR3 residues: CASSLSGGLNYGYTF. CDR3 DNA sequence: TGCGCCAGCAGCTTGTCCGGGGGCCTAAACTATGGCTACACCTTC.

This sequence joins TRBV4-2 and TRBJ2-7; 11 bases agree with TRBD1. The V segment lost 4 bases and the J segment 4 bases; nucleotides outside the gene matches: 3. The V gene's germline CDR1 is LGHNA and CDR2 YNFKEQ. This CDR3 has 14 amino acids. The CDR3 region is CASSLGQGAYEQYF. The CDR3 bases are TGTGCCAGCAGCCTCGGACAGGGGGCATACGAGCAGTACTTC.

The J gene is TRBJ2-7, the V gene TRBV11-2; D possibly corresponds to TRBD2 (5 bases). The CDR3 consists of 14 residues. Looked up from germline, CDR1 is SGHAT and CDR2 is FQNNGV. Trimming took 5 bases from V and 2 from J, leaving 13 bases between them. Here the CDR3 DNA reads TGTGCCAGCAGCCCCGGGCTAGCCGCCTACGAGCAGTACTTC. Its translation: CASSPGLAAYEQYF. Supplemented by reference TRBV11-2 and TRBJ2-7, the full variable domain reads EAGVAQSPRYKIIEKRQSVAFWCNPISGHATLYWYQQILGQGPKLLIQFQNNGVVDDSQLPKDRFSAERLKGVDSTLKIQPAKLEDSAVYLCASSPGLAAYEQYFGPGTRLTVT.

This chain uses TRBV29-1 with TRBJ2-7; D might be TRBD1 (5 bases). CDR3 length equals 14 residues. Germline CDR1 and CDR2: SQVTM and ANQGSEA. Trimming removed 7 bases at V and 5 bases at J, with 21 bases between. CDR3 coding DNA: TGCAGCGCCCCCCTCTGGGGCTGTTGGAACGAGCAGTACTTC. Encoded protein: CSAPLWGCWNEQYF.

This clone has more than one count but fewer than ten. The chain uses TRBV7-8 and TRBJ1-6; TRBD1 is a possible D gene (5 bases). V lost 4 bases to trimming and J lost 13 bases, with 11 bases between them. This CDR3 has 12 residues. Germline V lookup: CDR1 SGHVS, CDR2 FQNEAQ. The CDR3 coding sequence is TGTGCCAGCAGCTCTCAAGACAGTCCCCTCCACTTT. This sequence encodes CASSSQDSPLHF.

V usage is TRBV19 and J usage is TRBJ2-1; D gene ambiguous. The CDR3 has 13 amino acids. From germline, CDR1 is LNHDA and CDR2 SQIVND (reference sequence). Trimming shortened V by 4 bases and J by 4 bases, and 8 bases separated the two germline ends. CDR3 amino acids: CASSNGFYNEQFF. The CDR3 region has the DNA TGTGCCAGTAGTAACGGTTTTTACAATGAGCAGTTCTTC.

This clone was counted a few times. This sequence joins TRBV5-4 and TRBJ2-3; the D gene is possibly TRBD1 (6 bases). Germline V gene data show CDR1 as SGHNT and CDR2 as YYREEE (reference sequence). The CDR3 runs to 13 residues. Deletions cut 3 bases from V and 4 bases from J, with 9 bases between. The CDR3 here is CASSWTASDTQYF. The CDR3 bases are TGTGCCAGCAGCTGGACAGCTTCAGATACGCAGTATTTT.

The rearrangement links TRBV28 to TRBJ1-5; weak D call: TRBD1 (6 bases). Trimming took 6 bases from V and 3 from J, leaving 12 bases between them. The CDR3 extends over 14 amino acids. Germline V gene data show CDR1 as MDHEN and CDR2 as SYDVKM. The CDR3 is CASRPRTANQPQHF. DNA of the CDR3: TGTGCCAGCAGGCCTCGGACAGCCAATCAGCCCCAGCATTTT.

The chain links TRBV7-2 to TRBJ2-1; D is perhaps TRBD1 or TRBD2 (6 bases each). V was pared by 5 bases and J by 7 bases, with 18 bases between. The CDR3 runs to 15 residues. Germline V gene data show CDR1 as SGHTA and CDR2 as FQGNSA. Written as DNA, the CDR3 is TGTGCCAGCAGCCCCAAAGGGGGGCCTGAGAATGAGCAGTTCTTC. It codes for CASSPKGGPENEQFF. Full variable domain (remainder filled in from reference TRBV7-2 and TRBJ2-1): GAGVSQSPSNKVTEKGKDVELRCDPISGHTALYWYRQSLGQGLEFLIYFQGNSAPDKSGLPSDRFSAERTGGSVSTLTIQRTQQEDSAVYLCASSPKGGPENEQFFGPGTRLTVL.

The CDR3 sequence is CASSLPSSFGGYNSPLHF. CDR3 coding DNA: TGTGCCAGCTCACTCCCGAGCTCCTTTGGGGGGTATAATTCACCCCTCCACTTT. The rearrangement uses TRBV18 and TRBJ1-6; tentative D call: TRBD1 (5 bases). CDR1 and CDR2 (germline): KGHSH, LQKENI. V was cut by 4 bases and J by 4 bases, with 20 bases left in between. The CDR3 has 18 amino acids.